This T cell receptor beta chain is from a study of response to subunit inactivated influenza vaccine listed by TCRdb under 2018. Concerning the study at large: The study used deep quantitative T cell receptor repertoire profiling to track responses to a trivalent subunit inactivated influenza vaccine. The paper as a whole reports these results and caveats: According to the authors, only a limited number of new T cells may be recruited by each seasonal influenza vaccination.

There are many counts of this clonotype. Its cognate antigen has yet to be identified. No much larger clone is present one base from it, and per-base qualities are unavailable. Trimmed from V: 0 bases; trimmed from J: 14 bases; junction bases lacking a gene match: 1. The CDR3 holds 11 amino acids from the cysteine to the phenylalanine. The read is trimmed to its CDR3 DNA, 33 bases read in frame from base 1. What the time point label conveys for this sample: 45 days after influenza vaccine administration. Receptor amplification or capture employed RT-PCR. These reads were obtained on an Illumina HiSeq 2500. TCRdb redid the processing of the public reads, applying fastp at Q25 and MiXCR, and retained in-frame beta chains. All rows with the same CDR3 protein become a single entry with the most common DNA and genes. The sample records some 480,000 distinct CDR3 sequences, approximately 9.9% of which are singletons. The top ten constitute 12% of the sample.

In this chain, TRBV12-3 or TRBV12-4 is recombined with TRBJ2-1, with 7 central nucleotides matching TRBD2. This receptor was identified in a man aged 50 to 59 who received an inactivated influenza vaccine. Donor details come from another sample of the same person, matched by shared clones. The material sequenced was PBMCs from blood, taken roughly 47 days after vaccination. The CDR3 is CASSLAGGKFF. The bases read TGTGCCAGCAGTTTAGCGGGAGGGAAGTTCTTC.